The 12 T cell receptor beta chains below were found in one sample sequenced in a study of cytomegalovirus exposure and HLA in healthy donors. PCR amplification relied on 60 Vbeta primers (plus 13 Jbeta primers). Profiled with immunoSEQ multiplex PCR; TCRdb holds only in-frame clones, not every one. Found here are 160,000 or so clones, 65% to 80% of them singletons; the top ten hold 7%. Sequencing was done on a sample of PBMCs. These receptors were obtained from a woman between 35 and 50 years old in good health and CMV-seropositive.

The CDR3 nucleotides read TGCGCCAGCAGCTTAGTCGGGACAGCGAGCTCCTACAATGAGCAGTTCTTC. Translating gives CASSLVGTASSYNEQFF. This chain connects TRBV5-1 to TRBJ2-1, with TRBD1 matching 7 bases. The J segment lost 0 bases and the V segment lost 2 bases, leaving 8 bases of the junction unmatched. Germline V gives CDR1 SGHRS, CDR2 YFSETQ. This CDR3 has 17 amino acids.

V and J are TRBV25-1 and TRBJ1-4; no clear D. CDR1 is MGHDK, CDR2 SYGVNS, per germline. V was clipped by 2 bases and J by 8 bases, with 12 bases between them. The CDR3 consists of 14 residues. The CDR3 nucleotides read TGTGCCAGCAGTGAAAAGGGAGGAGGAGAAAAACTGTTTTTT. Encoded protein: CASSEKGGGEKLFF.

The rearrangement links TRBV6-6 to TRBJ1-2; the D is unclear. Germline V gene sequence: CDR1 MNHNY, CDR2 SVGAGI (reference sequence). Trimming left V 0 bases short and J 4 bases short, with 12 bases between. This CDR3 comprises 15 residues. CDR3 DNA: TGTGCCAGCAGTTACTCGAACGGTCCTAGCTATGGCTACACCTTC. Its protein is CASSYSNGPSYGYTF.

V is TRBV6-1 and J is TRBJ2-1, with D maybe TRBD1 (6 bases). CDR1 and CDR2 (germline): MNHNS, SASEGT. V lost 7 bases and J lost 4, with 14 bases in between. The CDR3 length is 14 residues. The CDR3, as DNA: TGTGCCAGCACCGGGACATCTTTGTACAATGAGCAGTTCTTC. Residues: CASTGTSLYNEQFF.

CDR3 region: CASSLTGLNNSPLHF. In DNA form, the CDR3 reads TGTGCCAGCAGTCTGACAGGACTCAATAATTCACCCCTCCACTTT. This sequence joins TRBV6-1 and TRBJ1-6, with TRBD1 as a possible D gene (6 bases). V lost 5 bases and J 5 bases, leaving 13 bases between the germline ends. The CDR3 length is 15 residues. Per the germline V gene, CDR1 is MNHNS and CDR2 is SASEGT.

This clone was found a few times. V and J are TRBV5-1 and TRBJ1-1; D gene ambiguous. Trimming took off 4 bases at V and 3 bases at J, with 16 bases between the two ends. The V gene's germline CDR1 is SGHRS and CDR2 YFSETQ. This CDR3 is built from 15 residues. CDR3 protein: CASSTLRPGDTEAFF. The CDR3 DNA reads as TGCGCCAGCAGCACCTTAAGGCCGGGAGACACTGAAGCTTTCTTT.

V is TRBV5-4 and J is TRBJ1-1; possible D gene TRBD1, 6 bases. Looked up from germline, CDR1 is SGHNT and CDR2 is YYREEE (reference sequence). Trimming pared 3 bases from V and 3 bases from J, leaving 12 bases between. This CDR3 has 14 amino acids. The CDR3 here is CASSSGVRYTEAFF. The CDR3 coding sequence is TGTGCCAGCAGCTCAGGGGTACGGTACACTGAAGCTTTCTTT.

The chain has TRBV13 and TRBJ1-4, with D possibly being TRBD1 (5 bases). Germline lookup yields CDR1 PRHDT and CDR2 FYEKMQ (reference sequence). This CDR3 has 16 amino acids. V dropped 5 bases and J dropped 3 bases, with 16 bases sitting between them. This CDR3 reads CASSIREVGPNEKLFF. CDR3 nucleotide sequence: TGTGCCAGCAGCATCAGGGAGGTTGGTCCTAATGAAAAACTGTTTTTT. The full variable domain, in which reference TRBV13 and TRBJ1-4 provide the parts outside the CDR3, is AAGVIQSPRHLIKEKRETATLKCYPIPRHDTVYWYQQGPGQDPQFLISFYEKMQSDKGSIPDRFSAQQFSDYHSELNMSSLELGDSALYFCASSIREVGPNEKLFFGSGTQLSVL.

The rearrangement joins TRBV18 to TRBJ2-6, with TRBD1 identical over 10 bases. The germline V gene has CDR1 KGHSH and CDR2 LQKENI. The CDR3 spans 19 residues. The junction had 8 bases not matched to a gene; V was cut back by 2 bases and J by 1 base. CDR3 DNA sequence: TGTGCCAGCTCACCATATCGACAGGGGGCTTCTTCTGGGGCCAACGTCCTGACTTTC. Its protein product is CASSPYRQGASSGANVLTF.

This rearrangement joins TRBV7-2 to TRBJ2-7; D may be TRBD2 (5 bases). Looked up from germline, CDR1 is SGHTA and CDR2 is FQGNSA. Trimming left V 0 bases short and J 3 bases short, with 12 bases between. This CDR3 has 15 residues. Here the CDR3 reads CASSLAGSVYYEQYF. The CDR3 DNA sequence: TGTGCCAGCAGCTTAGCTGGTAGCGTCTACTACGAGCAGTACTTC.

This clone was recorded only once. The gene calls are TRBV30 and TRBJ1-5, with D unclear. Germline-derived CDR1 and CDR2 are GTSNPN and SVGIG (reference sequence). The CDR3 is 13 residues long. Trimming stripped 2 bases from V and 0 bases from J, with 5 bases between. CDR3 coding DNA: TGTGCCTGGAGTTCAGGTAGCAATCAGCCCCAGCATTTT. This codes for CAWSSGSNQPQHF.

This sequence joins TRBV5-1 and TRBJ1-2, with D maybe TRBD1 (5 bases). Germline CDR1 is SGHRS and CDR2 is YFSETQ. The CDR3 is made up of 17 amino acids. The V end lost 2 bases, the J end lost 3 bases, and 20 bases lay between the germline ends. The CDR3, as DNA: TGCGCCAGCAGCTTAGGGGTTGCGGGGCGAACAGACTATGGCTACACCTTC. Protein sequence: CASSLGVAGRTDYGYTF.